The 32 T cell receptor beta chains listed next were all sequenced from one sample in a study of blood T cell repertoires in COVID-19. Clones were sequenced by immunoSEQ multiplex PCR, and TCRdb holds only the in-frame ones, with some missing. The table has approximately 210,000 clones, approximately 90% seen once. The sequencing sample was made of peripheral blood. The receptors come from a woman aged 40 to 50 with acute or convalescent COVID-19.

The chain couples TRBV7-9 to TRBJ1-1; D remains unclear. Germline V lookup: CDR1 SEHNR, CDR2 FQNEAQ (reference sequence). The CDR3 extends over 14 amino acids. The germline V and J ends were trimmed by 5 bases and 1 base, with 11 bases remaining between them. CDR3 DNA sequence: TGTGCCAGCAGCCATCGTACAGAGAACACTGAAGCTTTCTTT. It encodes CASSHRTENTEAFF.

The V gene is TRBV7-3, the J gene TRBJ2-5; 7 bases agree with TRBD2. The CDR3 loop spans 14 amino acids. The trim removed 1 base at V and 5 bases at J, leaving 4 bases unmatched. Germline CDR1 is SGHTA and CDR2 is FQGTGA. CDR3 region: CASSLRRGSETQYF. In DNA form, the CDR3 reads TGTGCCAGCAGCTTAAGGCGGGGGTCGGAGACCCAGTACTTC. Drawing the rest from reference TRBV7-3 and TRBJ2-5, the complete variable domain is GAGVSQTPSNKVTEKGKYVELRCDPISGHTALYWYRQSLGQGPEFLIYFQGTGAADDSGLPNDRFFAVRPEGSVSTLKIQRTERGDSAVYLCASSLRRGSETQYFGPGTRLLVL.

The count of this clone is one. The rearrangement uses TRBV14 and TRBJ1-5; the D gene is possibly TRBD1 (6 bases). Germline loops: CDR1 SGHDN, CDR2 FVKESK. Trimming pared 3 bases from V and 4 bases from J, leaving 7 bases between. CDR3 length equals 13 residues. The CDR3 sequence: CASSQQGNQPQHF. CDR3 DNA sequence: TGTGCCAGCAGCCAGCAGGGGAATCAGCCCCAGCATTTT.

The chain joins TRBV18 to TRBJ1-2, with 8 bases matching TRBD1. J lost 6 bases, V lost 5 bases, and 5 bases had no gene match. CDR1 and CDR2 (germline): KGHSH, LQKENI. The CDR3 contains 13 residues. The CDR3 region is CASSDRGGDGYTF. The CDR3 nucleotides read TGTGCCAGCTCAGACAGGGGCGGGGATGGCTACACCTTC.

The rearrangement links TRBV4-1 to TRBJ2-1; 8 nucleotides agree with TRBD1. The germline V gene has CDR1 MGHRA and CDR2 YSYEKL. The length of the CDR3 is 15 residues. The junction had 11 bases not matched to a gene; V was cut back by 6 bases and J by 7 bases. The CDR3: CASRLPGTGRNEQFF. In nucleotides, the CDR3 is TGCGCCAGCAGACTTCCCGGGACAGGACGAAATGAGCAGTTCTTC.

V usage is TRBV12-3 or TRBV12-4 and J usage is TRBJ2-5; D uncertain. V lost 6 bases and J lost 9, with 14 bases in between. This CDR3 has 12 amino acids. CDR3 in DNA: TGTGCCAGCAGCCCTGAAGATTCGGCCCAGTACTTC. Its protein product is CASSPEDSAQYF.

The chain joins TRBV27 to TRBJ2-3, with D maybe TRBD1 (6 bases). CDR1 and CDR2 (germline): MNHEY, SMNVEV (reference sequence). V gave up 4 bases and J gave up 4 bases, with 12 bases separating them. The CDR3 runs to 14 residues. This CDR3 reads CASSSAGVADTQYF. DNA of the CDR3: TGTGCCAGCAGTTCGGCAGGGGTCGCAGATACGCAGTATTTT.

The chain links TRBV9 to TRBJ2-1; 12 positions agree with TRBD1. The CDR3 is 16 amino acids. Germline CDR1 and CDR2: SGDLS and YYNGEE. Germline trimming cut 3 bases from V and 9 bases from J; bases unmatched to any gene: 10. CDR3 sequence (DNA): TGTGCCAGCAGCGCCCCCGGGACAGGGGGCATCGGTGAGCAGTTCTTC. Amino acids: CASSAPGTGGIGEQFF.

CDR3: CASSVTLTGNTIYF. The CDR3, as DNA: TGTGCCAGCAGCGTTACGCTTACAGGAAACACCATATATTTT. The chain links TRBV9 to TRBJ1-3; no firm D call. Germline assignment: CDR1 SGDLS and CDR2 YYNGEE. Trimming removed 2 bases at V and 4 bases at J, with 10 bases between. This CDR3 is 14 amino acids long.

The rearrangement joins TRBV5-6 to TRBJ1-5, with a tentative D call TRBD1 (5 bases). Germline V gene lookup returns CDR1 SGHDT and CDR2 YYEEEE. The ends were cut back, 1 base at V and 1 base at J, with 9 bases in the middle. CDR3 length: 15 residues. CDR3 bases: TGTGCCAGCAGCTTGTGGGGACTGAGCAATCAGCCCCAGCATTTT. It is translated as CASSLWGLSNQPQHF.

The chain links TRBV30 to TRBJ1-2; D is uncertain. Trimming took off 0 bases at V and 8 bases at J, with 13 bases between the two ends. Germline V gives CDR1 GTSNPN, CDR2 SVGIG (reference sequence). This CDR3 comprises 13 residues. CDR3 amino acids: CAWSVLGVSGYTF. CDR3 coding DNA: TGTGCCTGGAGTGTACTCGGTGTAAGCGGCTACACCTTC. The full variable domain, completed using reference TRBV30 and TRBJ1-2, is SQTIHQWPATLVQPVGSPLSLECTVEGTSNPNLYWYRQAAGRGLQLLFYSVGIGQISSEVPQNLSASRPQDRQFILSSKKLLLSDSGFYLCAWSVLGVSGYTFGSGTRLTVV.

The rearrangement links TRBV10-1 to TRBJ2-1, with a weak D call TRBD1 (6 bases). The CDR3 is made up of 14 amino acids. Germline V gene sequence: CDR1 WNHNN, CDR2 SYGVQD (reference sequence). The V end was cut by 3 bases, the J end by 1 base, with 7 bases between. DNA for the CDR3: TGCGCCAGCAGTGAAACAGGGTCCTACAATGAGCAGTTCTTC. Residues: CASSETGSYNEQFF.

In its sample, this clone was seen once. One junction end does not reproduce the germline sequence, and a read error may be involved. This chain links TRBV5-1 with TRBJ2-3; TRBD2 aligns across 10 bases. In germline, CDR1 is SGHRS, CDR2 YFSETQ. The CDR3 runs to 15 residues. The CDR3 reads CASSFIAGGTDTQYF. The CDR3 DNA reads TGCGCCAGCAGCTTTATAGCGGGGGGCACCGATACGCAGTATTTT.

This chain connects TRBV4-1 to TRBJ2-1; possibly TRBD2 for D (6 bases). The V gene's germline CDR1 is MGHRA and CDR2 YSYEKL. This CDR3 has 15 residues. V was pared by 4 bases and J by 0 bases, with 10 bases between. CDR3 in amino acids: CASSPWDFSYNEQFF. CDR3 nucleotides: TGCGCCAGCAGCCCGTGGGACTTCTCCTACAATGAGCAGTTCTTC.

The chain combines TRBV2 with TRBJ2-5, with D possibly being TRBD2 (6 bases). Germline V gene sequence: CDR1 SNHLY, CDR2 FYNNEI. The CDR3 spans 15 residues. The germline V and J ends were trimmed by 4 bases and 6 bases, with 18 bases remaining between them. The CDR3 nucleotides are TGTGCCAGCAGTGGAACCGGGGGAGGTTTGAAGACCCAGTACTTC. Translated: CASSGTGGGLKTQYF. The whole variable domain, remainder taken from reference TRBV2 and TRBJ2-5, is EPEVTQTPSHQVTQMGQEVILRCVPISNHLYFYWYRQILGQKVEFLVSFYNNEISEKSEIFDDQFSVERPDGSNFTLKIRSTKLEDSAMYFCASSGTGGGLKTQYFGPGTRLLVL.

This clone was counted once. The J gene is TRBJ1-3, the V gene TRBV19; 7 nucleotides align to TRBD1. The CDR3 contains 14 residues. Germline CDR1 reads LNHDA; CDR2 reads SQIVND (reference sequence). The ends lost 6 bases at V and 4 bases at J; junction bases unmatched: 6. The CDR3 nucleotides are TGTGCCAGTAGGGATACAGGGGTCGGAAACACCATATATTTT. As protein: CASRDTGVGNTIYF.

The V gene is TRBV29-1, the J gene TRBJ1-4; 7 bases align to TRBD1. Trimming removed 4 bases from V and 3 bases from J; junction bases left unmatched: 2. This CDR3 has 13 residues. The V gene's germline CDR1 is SQVTM and CDR2 ANQGSEA. The DNA for the CDR3 is TGCAGCGTTGCCGGGACAGCTAATGAAAAACTGTTTTTT. Translating gives CSVAGTANEKLFF.

This chain links TRBV7-9 with TRBJ1-2; TRBD1 agrees at 7 bases. CDR3 size: 14 residues. Germline V gene lookup returns CDR1 SEHNR and CDR2 FQNEAQ (reference sequence). Trimming removed 5 bases from V and 4 bases from J; junction bases left unmatched: 7. CDR3 amino acids: CASSPSGQVYGYTF. In DNA, the CDR3 is TGTGCCAGCAGCCCGAGCGGACAGGTCTATGGCTACACCTTC.

The chain uses TRBV21-1 and TRBJ2-7; the table's D gene call, TRBD1, was not cross checked with the DNA. TRBV21-1 is shown as a pseudogene. This CDR3 spans 16 amino acids. DNA for the CDR3: TGTGCCAGCAGCAAGGGGTACAGGGGGCGGATTGACGAGCAGTACGTC. This gives the protein CASSKGYRGRIDEQYV.

The chain recombines TRBV2 with TRBJ1-4; perhaps TRBD1 as D (6 bases). CDR1 is SNHLY, CDR2 FYNNEI, per germline. CDR3 length: 16 residues. The V end was cut by 4 bases, the J end by 5 bases, with 17 bases between. CDR3 coding DNA: TGTGCCAGCAGTGTACGACCCGGGACAAAGAATGAAAAACTGTTTTTT. This translates into CASSVRPGTKNEKLFF.

V is TRBV6-5 and J is TRBJ1-4, with 7 positions matching TRBD1. With 0 bases clipped from V and 7 bases from J, the junction kept 5 bases outside the gene matches. Germline loops: CDR1 MNHEY, CDR2 SVGAGI. This CDR3 has 15 residues. The CDR3 reads CASSYSTGRGEKLFF. DNA for the CDR3: TGTGCCAGCAGTTACTCGACAGGGAGAGGTGAAAAACTGTTTTTT.

The rearrangement joins TRBV6-6 to TRBJ2-1; tentatively, D is TRBD2 (5 bases). The V and J ends lost 8 bases and 9 bases respectively, with 17 bases between them. Germline loops: CDR1 MNHNY, CDR2 SVGAGI (reference sequence). This CDR3 is built from 13 residues. The CDR3 sequence is CASGSAGVGEQFF. CDR3 nucleotides: TGTGCCAGCGGTTCTGCCGGGGTGGGTGAGCAGTTCTTC.

V and J are TRBV5-4 and TRBJ2-5; 9 bases match TRBD1. The trim removed 0 bases at V and 5 bases at J, leaving 2 bases unmatched. The CDR3 extends over 14 amino acids. Per the germline V gene, CDR1 is SGHNT and CDR2 is YYREEE (reference sequence). CDR3 sequence reads: CASSLEDRGETQYF. For the CDR3, the DNA is TGTGCCAGCAGCTTGGAAGACAGGGGGGAGACCCAGTACTTC.

This chain links TRBV18 with TRBJ1-2, with D perhaps matching TRBD1 (5 bases). There are 14 residues in the CDR3. With 2 bases removed from V and 4 bases from J, the gap between germline ends came to 11 bases. Looked up from germline, CDR1 is KGHSH and CDR2 is LQKENI. CDR3 DNA sequence: TGTGCCAGCTCACCAAACAGGAAACTCTATGGCTACACCTTC. It is translated as CASSPNRKLYGYTF.

The chain employs TRBV18 and TRBJ2-1; TRBD1 agrees at 12 bases. CDR1 and CDR2 from the germline V gene are KGHSH and LQKENI. This CDR3 spans 16 amino acids. With 1 base clipped from V and 8 bases from J, the junction kept 6 bases outside the gene matches. In DNA, the CDR3 is TGTGCCAGCTCACCACACCGGGACAGGGGGCACGATGAGCAGTTCTTC. It yields the protein CASSPHRDRGHDEQFF.

The sample holds one count of this clone. The chain employs TRBV5-1 and TRBJ2-1, with D possibly being TRBD1 (5 bases). The CDR3 covers 12 residues. Germline V gene data show CDR1 as SGHRS and CDR2 as YFSETQ. Trimming took off 4 bases at V and 5 bases at J, with 7 bases between the two ends. The CDR3 DNA is TGCGCCAGCAGCCTACAGGACAATGAGCAGTTCTTC. Residues: CASSLQDNEQFF.

This chain links TRBV4-1 with TRBJ1-2, with TRBD1 identical over 7 bases. The ends lost 4 bases at V and 5 bases at J; junction bases unmatched: 7. This CDR3 has 14 amino acids. Germline V gene lookup returns CDR1 MGHRA and CDR2 YSYEKL. The CDR3 DNA reads TGCGCCAGCAGCCCGATCGGCAGGGGGTATGGCTACACCTTC. Protein sequence: CASSPIGRGYGYTF.

This chain connects TRBV10-2 to TRBJ2-5; TRBD1 is a possible D gene (6 bases). CDR1 is WSHSY, CDR2 SAAADI, per germline. Trimming removed 4 bases at V and 0 bases at J, with 12 bases between. The CDR3 is 15 amino acids. This CDR3 is CASSAPQGYQETQYF. CDR3 in DNA: TGCGCCAGCAGTGCCCCCCAGGGGTACCAAGAGACCCAGTACTTC.

J is TRBJ1-1 and V is TRBV7-3, with TRBD1 matching over 9 bases. This CDR3 spans 13 amino acids. The germline V gene encodes CDR1 SGHTA and CDR2 FQGTGA. V lost 5 bases, J lost 11 bases, and 9 bases stayed unmatched. CDR3 nucleotides: TGTGCCAGCAGCCCAGACAGGGGGAGAGGCGCTTTCTTT. It translates to CASSPDRGRGAFF.

CDR3 sequence reads: CASSPAGNTIYF. As DNA, the CDR3 is TGTGCCAGCAGTCCAGCTGGAAACACCATATATTTT. V gene TRBV2 combines with J gene TRBJ1-3; D not resolved. The CDR3 is made up of 12 amino acids. V was cut by 5 bases and J by 2 bases, with 4 bases left in between. Germline CDR1 and CDR2: SNHLY and FYNNEI. Complete variable domain (other parts from reference TRBV2 and TRBJ1-3): EPEVTQTPSHQVTQMGQEVILRCVPISNHLYFYWYRQILGQKVEFLVSFYNNEISEKSEIFDDQFSVERPDGSNFTLKIRSTKLEDSAMYFCASSPAGNTIYFGEGSWLTVV.

This sequence joins TRBV19 and TRBJ1-1, with 11 bases matching TRBD1. The CDR3 consists of 16 residues. V dropped 6 bases and J dropped 0; count of bases not matched to a gene: 6. Germline assignment: CDR1 LNHDA and CDR2 SQIVND (reference sequence). The CDR3 DNA follows: TGTGCCAGTAGCCCGGACAGGGGGCTTCTGAACACTGAAGCTTTCTTT. As protein: CASSPDRGLLNTEAFF.

In this sample, this clone turned up a few times. The chain recombines TRBV6-2 or TRBV6-3 with TRBJ2-7, with D tentatively TRBD2 (6 bases). V was trimmed by 2 bases and J by 0 bases, leaving 11 bases between them. This CDR3 region has 15 residues. Per the germline V gene, CDR1 is MNHEY and CDR2 is SVGEGT. For the CDR3, the DNA is TGTGCCAGCAGTTACGGGGGACTGAGCTCCTACGAGCAGTACGTC. It is translated as CASSYGGLSSYEQYV.